A selection of T cell receptor beta chains follows, all from one sample in a study of lymphopenia after photon versus proton radiotherapy. Sequenced by immunoSEQ multiplex PCR; TCRdb stores in-frame clones only, minus some. The sample gives around 30,000 clones, roughly 89% of which show up once; 6.6% is in the top ten. Sequencing was performed on peripheral blood, taken from a patient treated with proton-based radiotherapy. These receptors were taken from a woman aged 70-85 years with pancreatic cancer. Some clones in this sample may be carry-over from other donors' samples. The CDR3 runs from the conserved cysteine through the conserved F or W. A D gene is named only where the DNA matches it firmly.

v_gene: TRBV27
d_gene: NA
j_gene: TRBJ2-1
CDR3aa: CASSPPTGSYNEQFF

v_gene: TRBV2
d_gene: TRBD1
j_gene: TRBJ1-5
CDR3aa: CASSGTGGEQPQHF

v_gene: TRBV5-1
d_gene: TRBD2
j_gene: TRBJ2-2
CDR3aa: CASSFLAGENTGELFF

v_gene: TRBV6-1
d_gene: NA
j_gene: TRBJ2-7
CDR3aa: CASSLTSSIEQYF

v_gene: TRBV5-1
d_gene: TRBD2
j_gene: TRBJ2-2
CDR3aa: CASSPRDGTSGTGELFF

v_gene: TRBV27
d_gene: TRBD1
j_gene: TRBJ1-5
CDR3aa: CASSPRTGMGSSQHF

v_gene: TRBV10-3
d_gene: NA
j_gene: TRBJ1-4
CDR3aa: CAIAPSGNNEKLFF

v_gene: TRBV4-3
d_gene: TRBD2
j_gene: TRBJ2-7
CDR3aa: CASSQGLADRFEQYF

v_gene: TRBV15
d_gene: NA
j_gene: TRBJ1-6
CDR3aa: CATSGSSYNSPLHF

v_gene: TRBV9
d_gene: TRBD1
j_gene: TRBJ1-1
CDR3aa: CASSVALTGTEAFF

v_gene: TRBV18
d_gene: TRBD2
j_gene: TRBJ2-7
CDR3aa: CASSPTSGASYEQYF

v_gene: TRBV28
d_gene: NA
j_gene: TRBJ1-5
CDR3aa: CASIAGWGLNQPQHF

v_gene: TRBV5-4
d_gene: TRBD1
j_gene: TRBJ2-2
CDR3aa: CASSVDREFTGELFF

v_gene: TRBV6-1
d_gene: NA
j_gene: TRBJ2-3
CDR3aa: CASSEDSTDTQYF

v_gene: TRBV5-1
d_gene: NA
j_gene: TRBJ2-6
CDR3aa: CASKGYSGANVLTF

v_gene: TRBV7-2
d_gene: NA
j_gene: TRBJ2-7
CDR3aa: CASRNEGAYEQYF

v_gene: TRBV6-1
d_gene: NA
j_gene: TRBJ2-7
CDR3aa: CASSEVGQTYEQYF

v_gene: TRBV9
d_gene: NA
j_gene: TRBJ1-2
CDR3aa: CASSAPPDRDYGYTF

v_gene: TRBV7-9
d_gene: TRBD2
j_gene: TRBJ2-1
CDR3aa: CASNLAGGIYNEQFF

v_gene: TRBV11-1
d_gene: TRBD1
j_gene: TRBJ1-2
CDR3aa: CASSRTGEGYTF

v_gene: TRBV5-4
d_gene: TRBD2
j_gene: TRBJ2-5
CDR3aa: CASSYLAGGPQETQYF

v_gene: TRBV2
d_gene: NA
j_gene: TRBJ1-3
CDR3aa: CASSEDRGNTIYF

v_gene: TRBV13
d_gene: NA
j_gene: TRBJ2-5
CDR3aa: CASSLHQETQYF

v_gene: TRBV6-4
d_gene: NA
j_gene: TRBJ2-2
CDR3aa: CASSDEAPPRTGELFF

v_gene: TRBV25-1
d_gene: NA
j_gene: TRBJ1-1
CDR3aa: CARRGVDTEAFF

v_gene: TRBV25-1
d_gene: NA
j_gene: TRBJ2-1
CDR3aa: CASSDPDSARGNEQFF

v_gene: TRBV6-5
d_gene: NA
j_gene: TRBJ1-2
CDR3aa: CASSEDPAPYGYTF

v_gene: TRBV28
d_gene: TRBD2
j_gene: TRBJ2-1
CDR3aa: CASTGISAGGYNEQFF

v_gene: TRBV7-9
d_gene: NA
j_gene: TRBJ2-7
CDR3aa: CASTTGLIYEQYF

v_gene: TRBV6-6
d_gene: NA
j_gene: TRBJ2-7
CDR3aa: CASSLQKGEQYF

v_gene: TRBV7-6
d_gene: NA
j_gene: TRBJ2-7
CDR3aa: CASSSYKTYEQYF

v_gene: TRBV6-5
d_gene: NA
j_gene: TRBJ1-4
CDR3aa: CASRPNGWGEKLFF

v_gene: TRBV7-9
d_gene: NA
j_gene: TRBJ1-6
CDR3aa: CASSVDWLSYNSPLHF

v_gene: TRBV18
d_gene: NA
j_gene: TRBJ1-1
CDR3aa: CASSPGGNTEAFF

v_gene: TRBV28
d_gene: NA
j_gene: TRBJ1-4
CDR3aa: CASSPGNEKLFF

v_gene: TRBV14
d_gene: NA
j_gene: TRBJ1-2
CDR3aa: CASSQAGVLYGYTF

v_gene: TRBV7-8
d_gene: NA
j_gene: TRBJ1-2
CDR3aa: CASSSRTASGTGYTF